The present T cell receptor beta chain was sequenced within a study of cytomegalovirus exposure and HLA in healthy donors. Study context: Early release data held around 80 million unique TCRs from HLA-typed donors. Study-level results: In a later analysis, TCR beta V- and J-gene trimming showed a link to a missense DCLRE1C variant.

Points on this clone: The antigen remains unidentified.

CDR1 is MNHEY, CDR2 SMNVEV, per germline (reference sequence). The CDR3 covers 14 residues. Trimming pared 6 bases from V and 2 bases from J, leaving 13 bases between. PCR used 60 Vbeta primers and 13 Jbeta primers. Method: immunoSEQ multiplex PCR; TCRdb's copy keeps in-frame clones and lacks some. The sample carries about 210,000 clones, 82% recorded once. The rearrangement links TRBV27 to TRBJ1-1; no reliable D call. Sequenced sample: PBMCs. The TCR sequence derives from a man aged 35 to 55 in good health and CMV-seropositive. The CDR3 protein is CASRPLALNTEAFF. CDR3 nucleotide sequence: TGTGCCAGCAGGCCTTTGGCCCTTAACACTGAAGCTTTCTTT.